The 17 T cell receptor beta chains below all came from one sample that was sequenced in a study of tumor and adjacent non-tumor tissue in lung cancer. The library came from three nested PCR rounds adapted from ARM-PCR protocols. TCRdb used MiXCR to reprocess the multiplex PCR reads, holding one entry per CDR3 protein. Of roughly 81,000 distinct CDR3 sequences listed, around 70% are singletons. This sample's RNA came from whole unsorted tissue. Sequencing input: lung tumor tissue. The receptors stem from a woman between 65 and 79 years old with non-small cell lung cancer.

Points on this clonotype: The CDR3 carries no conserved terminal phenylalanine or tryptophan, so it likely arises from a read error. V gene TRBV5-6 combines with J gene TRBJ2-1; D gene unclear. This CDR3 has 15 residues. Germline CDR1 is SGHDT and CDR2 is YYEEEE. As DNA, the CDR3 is TGCGCCAGCACCTCAGCAGGAGCTCAATACAATGAGCAGTTCTAC. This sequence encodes CASTSAGAQYNEQFY.

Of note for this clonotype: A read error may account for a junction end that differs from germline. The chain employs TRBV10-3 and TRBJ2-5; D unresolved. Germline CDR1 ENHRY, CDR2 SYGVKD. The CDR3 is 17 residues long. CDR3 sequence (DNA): TGTGCCATTTGTGAGTCGGTAGATATGGTGCCACAAGAGACCCTGTACTTC. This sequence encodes CAICESVDMVPQETLYF.

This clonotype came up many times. CDR3 in amino acids: CSARTVNYGYTF. The DNA of the CDR3 is TGCAGCGCCAGGACAGTTAACTATGGCTACACCTTC. The chain uses TRBV29-1 and TRBJ1-2, with D possibly matching TRBD1 (6 bases). This CDR3 is built from 12 residues. The germline V and J ends were trimmed by 7 bases and 1 base, with 10 bases remaining between them. Germline V lookup: CDR1 SQVTM, CDR2 ANQGSEA.

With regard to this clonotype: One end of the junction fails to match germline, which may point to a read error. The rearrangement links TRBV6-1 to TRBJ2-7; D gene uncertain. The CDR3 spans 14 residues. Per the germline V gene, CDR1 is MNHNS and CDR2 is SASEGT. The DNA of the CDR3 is TGTGCCAGTAGTGAAGGGAAAACCCCCGGCGAGCAGTACTTC. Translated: CASSEGKTPGEQYF.

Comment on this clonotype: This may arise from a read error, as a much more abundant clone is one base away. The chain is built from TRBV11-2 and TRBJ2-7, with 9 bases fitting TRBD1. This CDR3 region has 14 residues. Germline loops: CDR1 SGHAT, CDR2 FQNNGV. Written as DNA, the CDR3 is TGTGTCAGCAGCCCGACGGGACAGGGCTCCGAGCAGTACTTC. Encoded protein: CVSSPTGQGSEQYF.

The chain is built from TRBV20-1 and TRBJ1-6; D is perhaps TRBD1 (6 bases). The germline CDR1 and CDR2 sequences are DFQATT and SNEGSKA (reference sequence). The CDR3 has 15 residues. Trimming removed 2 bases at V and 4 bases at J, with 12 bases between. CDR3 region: CSARPTGDYNSPLHF. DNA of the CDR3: TGCAGTGCTAGACCGACAGGAGATTATAATTCACCCCTCCACTTT.

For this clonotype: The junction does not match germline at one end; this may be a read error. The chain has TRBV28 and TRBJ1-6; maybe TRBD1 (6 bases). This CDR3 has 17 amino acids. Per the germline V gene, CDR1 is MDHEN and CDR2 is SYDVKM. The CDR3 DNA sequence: TGTGCCAGCAGCCCCCTCCGGGGGCCGCGGTTGAGTTCACCCCTCCGCTTT. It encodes CASSPLRGPRLSSPLRF. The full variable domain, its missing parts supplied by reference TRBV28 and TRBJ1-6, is DVKVTQSSRYLVKRTGEKVFLECVQDMDHENMFWYRQDPGLGLRLIYFSYDVKMKEKGDIPEGYSVSREKKERFSLILESASTNQTSMYLCASSPLRGPRLSSPLRFGNGTRLTVT.

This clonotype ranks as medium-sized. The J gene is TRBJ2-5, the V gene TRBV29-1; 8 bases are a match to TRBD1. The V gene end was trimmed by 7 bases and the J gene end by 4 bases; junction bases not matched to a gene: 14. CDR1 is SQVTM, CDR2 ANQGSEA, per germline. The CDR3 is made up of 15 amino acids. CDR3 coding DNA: TGCAGCGGAGAGACGGCCAGGGGGCTTGGAGAGACCCAGTACTTC. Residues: CSGETARGLGETQYF.

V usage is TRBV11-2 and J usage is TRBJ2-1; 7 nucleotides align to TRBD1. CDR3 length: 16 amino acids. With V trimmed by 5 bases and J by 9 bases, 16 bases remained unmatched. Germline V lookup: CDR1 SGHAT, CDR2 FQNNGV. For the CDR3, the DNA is TGTGCCAGCAGCCCCAACAGGGGCGCGGGTTTTTTTGAGCAGTTCTTC. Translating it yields CASSPNRGAGFFEQFF.

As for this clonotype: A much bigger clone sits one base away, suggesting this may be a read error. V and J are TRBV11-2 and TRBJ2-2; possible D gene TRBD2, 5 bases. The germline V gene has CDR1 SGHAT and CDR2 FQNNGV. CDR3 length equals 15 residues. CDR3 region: CASTPEPQNTGEPFF. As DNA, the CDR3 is TGTGCCAGCACCCCCGAGCCCCAGAACACCGGGGAGCCGTTTTTT.

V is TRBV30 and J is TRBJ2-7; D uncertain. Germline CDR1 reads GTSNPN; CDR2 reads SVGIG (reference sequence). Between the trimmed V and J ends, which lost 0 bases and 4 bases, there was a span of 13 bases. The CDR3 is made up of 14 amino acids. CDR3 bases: TGTGCCTGGAGTGTAAAATATCCTCAGTACGAGCAGTACTTC. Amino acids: CAWSVKYPQYEQYF.

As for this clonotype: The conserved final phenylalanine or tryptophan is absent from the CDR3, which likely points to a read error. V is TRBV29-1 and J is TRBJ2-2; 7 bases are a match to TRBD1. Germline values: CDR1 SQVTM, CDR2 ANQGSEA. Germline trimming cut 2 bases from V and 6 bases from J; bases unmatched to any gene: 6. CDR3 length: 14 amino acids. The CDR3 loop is CSVERTGGPGELFL. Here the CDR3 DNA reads TGCAGCGTTGAACGGACAGGCGGGCCCGGGGAGCTGTTTCTC.

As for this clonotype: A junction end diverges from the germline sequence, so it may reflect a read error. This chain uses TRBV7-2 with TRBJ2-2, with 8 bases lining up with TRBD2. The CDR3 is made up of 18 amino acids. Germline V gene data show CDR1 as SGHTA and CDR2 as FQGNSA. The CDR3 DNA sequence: TGTGCCAACAGCTGGGGACCAGCGGGAGATCCGAACACCGGGGAGCTGTTTTTT. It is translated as CANSWGPAGDPNTGELFF.

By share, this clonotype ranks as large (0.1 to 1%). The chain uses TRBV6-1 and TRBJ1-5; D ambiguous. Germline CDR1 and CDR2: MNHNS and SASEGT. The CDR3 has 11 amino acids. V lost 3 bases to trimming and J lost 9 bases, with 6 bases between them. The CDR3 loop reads CASSDYLPQHF. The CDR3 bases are TGTGCCAGCAGTGATTACCTGCCCCAGCATTTT.

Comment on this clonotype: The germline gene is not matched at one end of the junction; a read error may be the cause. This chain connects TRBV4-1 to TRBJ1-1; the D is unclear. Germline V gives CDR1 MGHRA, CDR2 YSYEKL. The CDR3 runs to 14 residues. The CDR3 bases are TGTGCCAGAAGCTCCCGGGCAGAGAACACTGAAGCTTTCTTT. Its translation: CARSSRAENTEAFF.

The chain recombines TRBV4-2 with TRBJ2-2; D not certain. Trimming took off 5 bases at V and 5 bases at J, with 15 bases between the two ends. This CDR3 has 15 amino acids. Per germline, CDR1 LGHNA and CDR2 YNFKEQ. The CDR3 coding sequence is TGTGCCAGCAGCTCACAAACTCAGAATACCGGGGAGCTGTTTTTT. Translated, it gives CASSSQTQNTGELFF.

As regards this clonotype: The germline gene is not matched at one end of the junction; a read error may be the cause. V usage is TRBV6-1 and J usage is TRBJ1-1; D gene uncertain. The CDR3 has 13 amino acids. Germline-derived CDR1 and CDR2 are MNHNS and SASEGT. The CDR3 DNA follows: TGTGCTAGCAGTGACGCAGTGAACATTGAAGCTTTATTT. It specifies CASSDAVNIEALF.